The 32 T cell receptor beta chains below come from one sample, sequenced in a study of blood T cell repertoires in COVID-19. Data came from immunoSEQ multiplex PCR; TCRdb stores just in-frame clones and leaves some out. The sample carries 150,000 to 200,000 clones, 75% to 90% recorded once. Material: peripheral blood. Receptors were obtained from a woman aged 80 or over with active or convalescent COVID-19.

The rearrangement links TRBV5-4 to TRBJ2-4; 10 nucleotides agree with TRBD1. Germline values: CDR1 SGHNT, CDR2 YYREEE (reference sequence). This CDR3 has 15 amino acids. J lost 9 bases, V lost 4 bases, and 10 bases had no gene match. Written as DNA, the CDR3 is TGTGCCAGCAGCCCTGGAGGGACAGGGGAGACCATTCAGTACTTC. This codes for CASSPGGTGETIQYF.

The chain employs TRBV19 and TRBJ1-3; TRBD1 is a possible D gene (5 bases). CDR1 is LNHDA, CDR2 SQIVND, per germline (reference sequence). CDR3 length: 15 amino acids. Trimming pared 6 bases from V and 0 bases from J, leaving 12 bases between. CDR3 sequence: CASRSPTVSGNTIYF. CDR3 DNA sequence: TGTGCCAGTAGATCCCCGACAGTCTCTGGAAACACCATATATTTT.

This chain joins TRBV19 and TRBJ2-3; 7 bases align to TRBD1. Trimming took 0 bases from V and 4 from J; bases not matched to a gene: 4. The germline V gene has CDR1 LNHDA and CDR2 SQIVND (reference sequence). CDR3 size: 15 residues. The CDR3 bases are TGTGCCAGTAGTATAGACAGGGGGACGGCAGATACGCAGTATTTT. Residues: CASSIDRGTADTQYF. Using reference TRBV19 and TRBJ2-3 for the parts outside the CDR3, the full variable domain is DGGITQSPKYLFRKEGQNVTLSCEQNLNHDAMYWYRQDPGQGLRLIYYSQIVNDFQKGDIAEGYSVSREKKESFPLTVTSAQKNPTAFYLCASSIDRGTADTQYFGPGTRLTVL.

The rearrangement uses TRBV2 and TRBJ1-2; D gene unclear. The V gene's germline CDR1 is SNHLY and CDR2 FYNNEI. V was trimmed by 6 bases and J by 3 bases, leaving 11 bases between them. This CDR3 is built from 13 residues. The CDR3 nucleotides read TGTGCCAGCAGGGTCTCCCGGGACTATGGCTACACCTTC. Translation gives CASRVSRDYGYTF.

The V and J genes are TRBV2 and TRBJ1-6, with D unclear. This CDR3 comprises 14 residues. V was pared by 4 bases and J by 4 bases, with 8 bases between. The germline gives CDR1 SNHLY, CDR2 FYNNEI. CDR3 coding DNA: TGTGCCAGCAGTGTATCACAGTATAATTCACCCCTCCACTTT. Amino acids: CASSVSQYNSPLHF. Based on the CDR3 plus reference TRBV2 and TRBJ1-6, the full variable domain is EPEVTQTPSHQVTQMGQEVILRCVPISNHLYFYWYRQILGQKVEFLVSFYNNEISEKSEIFDDQFSVERPDGSNFTLKIRSTKLEDSAMYFCASSVSQYNSPLHFGNGTRLTVT.

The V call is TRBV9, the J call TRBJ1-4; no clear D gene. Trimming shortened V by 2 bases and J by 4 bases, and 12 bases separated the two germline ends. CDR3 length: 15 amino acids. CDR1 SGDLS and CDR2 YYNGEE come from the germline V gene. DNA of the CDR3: TGTGCCAGCAGCGTCGGGGAACAATTTAATGAAAAACTGTTTTTT. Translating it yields CASSVGEQFNEKLFF.

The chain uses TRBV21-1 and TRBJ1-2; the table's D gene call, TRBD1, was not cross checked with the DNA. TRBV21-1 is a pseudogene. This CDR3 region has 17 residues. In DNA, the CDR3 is TGTGCCAGCAGCCCATGGGACAGGGCGCTACTATTTTATGGCTACACCTTC. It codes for CASSPWDRALLFYGYTF.

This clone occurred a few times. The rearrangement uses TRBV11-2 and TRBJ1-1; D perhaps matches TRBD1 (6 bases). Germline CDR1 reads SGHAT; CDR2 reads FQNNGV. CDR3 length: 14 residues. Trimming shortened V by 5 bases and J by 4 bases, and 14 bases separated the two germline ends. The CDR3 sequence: CASSEQGRTTEAFF. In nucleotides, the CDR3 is TGTGCCAGCAGCGAACAGGGACGAACCACTGAAGCTTTCTTT.

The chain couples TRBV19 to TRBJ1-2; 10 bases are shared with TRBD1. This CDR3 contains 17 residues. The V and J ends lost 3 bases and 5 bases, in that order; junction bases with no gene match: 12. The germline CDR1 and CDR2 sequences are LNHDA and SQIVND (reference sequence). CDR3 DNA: TGTGCCAGTAGTATTTCGGTTTACGGGGACAGGGGATATGGCTACACCTTC. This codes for CASSISVYGDRGYGYTF.

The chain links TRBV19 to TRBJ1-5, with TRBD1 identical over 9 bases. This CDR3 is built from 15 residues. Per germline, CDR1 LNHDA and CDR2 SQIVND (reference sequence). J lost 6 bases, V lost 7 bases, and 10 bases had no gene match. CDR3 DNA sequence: TGTGCCAGTAAACGGGGACAGGGTATTGTTCAGCCCCAGCATTTT. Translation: CASKRGQGIVQPQHF.

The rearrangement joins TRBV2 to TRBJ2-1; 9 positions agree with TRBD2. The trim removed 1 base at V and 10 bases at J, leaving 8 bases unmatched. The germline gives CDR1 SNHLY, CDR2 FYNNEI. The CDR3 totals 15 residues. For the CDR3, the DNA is TGTGCCAGCAGTGAAGGGTTAGCGGGGGCGGGGGAGCAGTTCTTC. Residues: CASSEGLAGAGEQFF.

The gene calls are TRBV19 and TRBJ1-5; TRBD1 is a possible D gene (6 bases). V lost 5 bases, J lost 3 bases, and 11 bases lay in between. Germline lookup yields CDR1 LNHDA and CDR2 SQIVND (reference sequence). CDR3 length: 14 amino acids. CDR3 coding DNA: TGTGCCAGTAGTGAAGGACAGCACAATCAGCCCCAGCATTTT. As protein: CASSEGQHNQPQHF.

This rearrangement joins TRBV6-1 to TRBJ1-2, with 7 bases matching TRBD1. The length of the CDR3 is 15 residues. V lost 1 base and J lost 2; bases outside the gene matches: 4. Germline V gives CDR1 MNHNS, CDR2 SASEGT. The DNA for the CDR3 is TGTGCCAGCAGTGAAGGCCGGGACAGCAACTATGGCTACACCTTC. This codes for CASSEGRDSNYGYTF.

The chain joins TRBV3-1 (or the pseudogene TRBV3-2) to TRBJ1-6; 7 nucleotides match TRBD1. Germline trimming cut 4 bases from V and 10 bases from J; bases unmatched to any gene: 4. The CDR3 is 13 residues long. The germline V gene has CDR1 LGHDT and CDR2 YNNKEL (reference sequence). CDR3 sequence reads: CASSRGQQSPLHF. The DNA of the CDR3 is TGTGCCAGCAGCCGGGGACAGCAATCACCCCTCCACTTT.

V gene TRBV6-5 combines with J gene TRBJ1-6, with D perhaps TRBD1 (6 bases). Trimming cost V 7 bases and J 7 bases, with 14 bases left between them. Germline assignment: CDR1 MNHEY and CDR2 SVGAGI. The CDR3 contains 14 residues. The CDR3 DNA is TGTGCCAGCAAGGACAGCGGCGGCAATTCACCCCTCCACTTT. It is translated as CASKDSGGNSPLHF.

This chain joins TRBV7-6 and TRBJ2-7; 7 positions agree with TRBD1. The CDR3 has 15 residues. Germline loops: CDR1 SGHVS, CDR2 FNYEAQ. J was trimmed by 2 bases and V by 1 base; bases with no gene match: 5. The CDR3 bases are TGTGCCAGCAGCTTAGGGCCAGGGACAGCCTACGAGCAGTACTTC. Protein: CASSLGPGTAYEQYF. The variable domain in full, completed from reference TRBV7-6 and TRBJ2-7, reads GAGVSQSPRYKVTKRGQDVALRCDPISGHVSLYWYRQALGQGPEFLTYFNYEAQQDKSGLPNDRFSAERPEGSISTLTIQRTEQRDSAMYRCASSLGPGTAYEQYFGPGTRLTVT.

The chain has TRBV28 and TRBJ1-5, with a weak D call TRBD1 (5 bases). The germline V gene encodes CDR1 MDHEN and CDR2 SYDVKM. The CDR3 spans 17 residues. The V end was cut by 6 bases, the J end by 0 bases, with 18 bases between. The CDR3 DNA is TGTGCCAGCAGGGTAGGGCGGGGGTTTTATAGCAATCAGCCCCAGCATTTT. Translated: CASRVGRGFYSNQPQHF. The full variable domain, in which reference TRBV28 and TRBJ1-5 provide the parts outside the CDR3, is DVKVTQSSRYLVKRTGEKVFLECVQDMDHENMFWYRQDPGLGLRLIYFSYDVKMKEKGDIPEGYSVSREKKERFSLILESASTNQTSMYLCASRVGRGFYSNQPQHFGDGTRLSIL.

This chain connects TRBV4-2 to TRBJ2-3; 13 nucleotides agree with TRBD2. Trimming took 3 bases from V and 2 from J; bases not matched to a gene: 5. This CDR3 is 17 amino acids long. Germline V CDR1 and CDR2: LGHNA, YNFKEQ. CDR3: CASSQGTSGANTDTQYF. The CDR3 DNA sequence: TGTGCCAGCAGCCAGGGGACTAGCGGGGCAAACACAGATACGCAGTATTTT.

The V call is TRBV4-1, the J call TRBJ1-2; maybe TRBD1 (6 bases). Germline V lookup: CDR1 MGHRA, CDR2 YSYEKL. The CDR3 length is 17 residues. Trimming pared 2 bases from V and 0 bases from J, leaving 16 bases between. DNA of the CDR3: TGCGCCAGCAGCCAACCCACGACAGGAAGGTCTAACTATGGCTACACCTTC. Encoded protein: CASSQPTTGRSNYGYTF.

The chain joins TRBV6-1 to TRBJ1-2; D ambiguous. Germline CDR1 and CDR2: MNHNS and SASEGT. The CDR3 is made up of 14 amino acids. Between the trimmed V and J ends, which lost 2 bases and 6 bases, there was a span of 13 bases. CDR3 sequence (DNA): TGTGCCAGCAGTGAAAGACTCGGGGTTGATGGCTACACCTTC. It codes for CASSERLGVDGYTF.

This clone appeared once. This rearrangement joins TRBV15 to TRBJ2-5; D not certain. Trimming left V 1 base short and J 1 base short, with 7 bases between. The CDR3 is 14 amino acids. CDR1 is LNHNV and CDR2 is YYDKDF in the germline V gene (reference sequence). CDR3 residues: CATSRGGSQETQYF. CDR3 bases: TGTGCCACCAGCAGAGGTGGCAGCCAAGAGACCCAGTACTTC.

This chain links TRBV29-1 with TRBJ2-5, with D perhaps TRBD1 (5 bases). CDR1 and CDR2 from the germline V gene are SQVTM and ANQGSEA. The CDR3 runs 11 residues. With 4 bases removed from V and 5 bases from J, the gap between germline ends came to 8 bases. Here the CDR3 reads CSVGRAETQYF. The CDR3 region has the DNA TGCAGCGTTGGCAGGGCGGAGACCCAGTACTTC.

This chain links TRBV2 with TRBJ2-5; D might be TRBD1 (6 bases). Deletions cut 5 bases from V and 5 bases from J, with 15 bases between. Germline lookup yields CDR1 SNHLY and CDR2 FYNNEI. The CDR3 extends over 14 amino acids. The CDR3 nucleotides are TGTGCCAGCAGTTCAGGGGCCCTCGGGGAGACCCAGTACTTC. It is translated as CASSSGALGETQYF.

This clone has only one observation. DNA for the CDR3: TGTGCCAGCAGCCAAGTGGTTCAGGGCCGGGAGACCCAGTACTTC. Its translation: CASSQVVQGRETQYF. The chain links TRBV4-2 to TRBJ2-5; D perhaps matches TRBD1 (5 bases). The V gene lost 1 base and the J gene lost 5 bases, with 14 bases spanning the gap. The CDR3 spans 15 residues. Germline CDR1 is LGHNA and CDR2 is YNFKEQ.

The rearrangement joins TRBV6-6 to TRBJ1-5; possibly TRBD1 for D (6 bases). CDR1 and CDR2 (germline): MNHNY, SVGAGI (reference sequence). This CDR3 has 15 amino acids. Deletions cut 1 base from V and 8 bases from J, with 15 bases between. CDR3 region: CASSYLQQGTEPQHF. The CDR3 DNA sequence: TGTGCCAGCAGTTACTTACAACAGGGTACGGAGCCCCAGCATTTT.

The CDR3 nucleotides are TGTGCCAGCAGTGACAGGGGTGGTGGCTACACCTTC. Its protein product is CASSDRGGGYTF. This chain joins TRBV6-4 and TRBJ1-2; maybe TRBD1 (5 bases). The CDR3 is 12 amino acids. V lost 2 bases and J 7 bases, leaving 8 bases between the germline ends. From germline, CDR1 is MRHNA and CDR2 SNTAGT.

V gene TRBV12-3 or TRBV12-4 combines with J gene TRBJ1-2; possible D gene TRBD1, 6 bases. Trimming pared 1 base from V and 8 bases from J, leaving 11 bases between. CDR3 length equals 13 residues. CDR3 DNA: TGTGCCAGCAGTTTAGAGGCAGGGGTCGGCTACACCTTC. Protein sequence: CASSLEAGVGYTF.

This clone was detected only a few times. This chain's CDR3 is CASSYSGTGGYEQYF. In nucleotides, the CDR3 is TGTGCCAGCAGTTACAGTGGGACAGGGGGCTACGAGCAGTACTTC. J is TRBJ2-7 and V is TRBV6-2 or TRBV6-3, with TRBD1 matching over 11 bases. The J segment lost 3 bases and the V segment lost 2 bases, leaving 3 bases of the junction unmatched. The CDR3 consists of 15 residues. Germline loops: CDR1 MNHEY, CDR2 SVGEGT.

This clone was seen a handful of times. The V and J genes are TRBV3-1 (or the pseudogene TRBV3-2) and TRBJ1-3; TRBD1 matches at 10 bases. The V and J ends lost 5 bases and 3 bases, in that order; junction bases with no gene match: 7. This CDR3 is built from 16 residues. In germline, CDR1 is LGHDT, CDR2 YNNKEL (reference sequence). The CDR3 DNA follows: TGTGCCAGCAGCTACAGACAGGGGGCGATTGGAAACACCATATATTTT. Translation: CASSYRQGAIGNTIYF.

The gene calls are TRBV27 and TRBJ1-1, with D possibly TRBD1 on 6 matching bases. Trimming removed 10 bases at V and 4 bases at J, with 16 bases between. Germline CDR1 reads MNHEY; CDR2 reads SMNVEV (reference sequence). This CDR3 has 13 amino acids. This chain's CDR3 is CATSPGGVTEAFF. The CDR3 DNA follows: TGTGCCACCTCACCGGGGGGCGTCACTGAAGCTTTCTTT.

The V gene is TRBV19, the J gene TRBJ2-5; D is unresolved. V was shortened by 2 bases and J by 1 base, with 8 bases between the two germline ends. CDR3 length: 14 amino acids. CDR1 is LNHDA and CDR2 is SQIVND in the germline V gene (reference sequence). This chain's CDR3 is CASSIFWPQETQYF. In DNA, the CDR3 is TGTGCCAGTAGTATATTCTGGCCCCAAGAGACCCAGTACTTC. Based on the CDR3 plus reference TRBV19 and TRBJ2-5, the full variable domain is DGGITQSPKYLFRKEGQNVTLSCEQNLNHDAMYWYRQDPGQGLRLIYYSQIVNDFQKGDIAEGYSVSREKKESFPLTVTSAQKNPTAFYLCASSIFWPQETQYFGPGTRLLVL.

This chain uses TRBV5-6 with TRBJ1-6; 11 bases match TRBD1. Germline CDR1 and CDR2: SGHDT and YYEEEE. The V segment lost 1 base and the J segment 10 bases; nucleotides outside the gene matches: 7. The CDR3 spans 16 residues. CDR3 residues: CASSLLGQGAFSPLHF. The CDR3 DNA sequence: TGTGCCAGCAGCTTGTTAGGACAGGGGGCCTTCTCACCCCTCCACTTT.